These T cell receptor beta chains were read from a single sample in a study of blood T cell repertoires in COVID-19. The method was immunoSEQ multiplex PCR; TCRdb's version includes in-frame clones alone and lacks a portion of them. The sample lists about 170,000 clones, about 83% seen once, with under 3.5% in the top ten. Sequenced sample: peripheral blood. Source of these receptors: a woman of 80 years or more with COVID-19, enrolled during active disease. Both conserved end residues are trimmed from each CDR3.

V gene,J gene,CDR3 protein
TRBV9,TRBJ2-2,ASSVVQGYTGELF
TRBV30,TRBJ2-7,AWKEGTYEQY
TRBV27,TRBJ2-2,ASSPPGSRELF
TRBV18,TRBJ2-7,ASSPLDSYEGEQY
TRBV30,TRBJ1-4,AWSVDPQGGYEKLF
TRBV5-1,TRBJ2-1,ASSQPSGSVDEQF
TRBV6-6,TRBJ1-5,ASSLQGLYQPQH
TRBV2,TRBJ1-1,ATTFRGAEAF
TRBV7-2,TRBJ1-1,ASSWGQDTEAF
TRBV30,TRBJ1-1,AWRQLTRTEAF
TRBV30,TRBJ1-4,AWRPRGATNEKLF
TRBV18,TRBJ1-6,ASSPLPQGLNSPLH
TRBV4-3,TRBJ2-1,ASSQIITGQLTIGEQF
TRBV20-1,TRBJ2-7,SAHSSYEQY
TRBV6-1,TRBJ1-5,ASSETGGFQPQH
TRBV3-1/TRBV3-2,TRBJ1-2,ASSQVRDSQLYGYT
TRBV1,TRBJ2-1,TSRERTGKDYNEQF
TRBV29-1,TRBJ2-1,SGIAGGPANEQF
TRBV28,TRBJ2-1,ASRAQTGHSYNEQF
TRBV18,TRBJ2-7,ASSPVQGLPDYEQY
TRBV19,TRBJ2-7,ASSPGLFPYEQY
TRBV10-3,TRBJ2-2,AISAPLVDTGELF